Presented here are 11 T cell receptor beta chains from one specimen sequenced in a study of blood T cells in healthy people across ages (dated by TCRdb to about 2015). Libraries were made using 5' RACE. A second PCR of roughly 6 to 11 cycles was performed with a sample-barcoded 5' primer and a J-beta primer mix. TCRdb took the public reads, trimmed them with fastp at Q25, ran MiXCR for clone calling and kept in-frame beta chains. Rows matching on CDR3 protein sequence are summarized as one entry with the most common DNA and genes. Within this sample are 1.5 million to 2 million distinct CDR3 sequences, with 39% of them counted one time only. The ten largest clones add up to approximately 22% of the sample. The sequencing sample was made of blood. These receptors were obtained from a human donor in good health.

The V and J genes are TRBV7-2 and TRBJ2-7; TRBD1 agrees at 7 bases. The assigned J gene may be wrong: the sequence end matches TRBJ2-5 better. The germline V gene encodes CDR1 SGHTA and CDR2 FQGNSA. This CDR3 region has 15 residues. The CDR3 spells CASSLRQGGMETQYF. CDR3 coding DNA: TGTGCCAGCAGCTTGAGACAGGGTGGTATGGAGACCCAGTACTTC.

This chain links TRBV6-1 with TRBJ1-2, with a tentative D call TRBD1 (6 bases). Germline CDR1 and CDR2: MNHNS and SASEGT. With 7 bases removed from V and 3 bases from J, the gap between germline ends came to 15 bases. The CDR3 consists of 14 residues. CDR3 bases: TGTGCCAGCACCCAGGACAGAACCCACTATGGCTACACCTTC. It is translated as CASTQDRTHYGYTF.

This clonotype was counted ten times or more. The chain carries TRBV10-3 and TRBJ2-6, with D tentatively TRBD1 (5 bases). V gave up 2 bases and J gave up 0 bases, with 11 bases separating them. Germline CDR1 reads ENHRY; CDR2 reads SYGVKD. The CDR3 extends over 17 amino acids. The CDR3, as DNA: TGTGCCATCAGTGAGCTATACAGGCCCTCTGGGGCCAACGTCCTGACTTTC. Amino acid sequence: CAISELYRPSGANVLTF.

V is TRBV20-1 and J is TRBJ2-4; 9 nucleotides line up with TRBD2. CDR1 is DFQATT, CDR2 SNEGSKA, per germline (reference sequence). V gave up 5 bases and J gave up 0 bases; unmatched junction bases: 17. This CDR3 contains 19 residues. The CDR3 loop reads CSAYPELAGVLLAKNIQYF. The CDR3 DNA follows: TGCAGTGCTTATCCCGAATTAGCGGGGGTGCTCCTAGCCAAAAACATTCAGTACTTC.

This clonotype was seen a handful of times. The chain joins TRBV7-2 to TRBJ2-7; 7 bases are a match to TRBD1. V shed 2 bases, J shed 2 bases, and the junction held 6 bases outside the gene matches. The CDR3 consists of 15 residues. CDR1 and CDR2 (germline): SGHTA, FQGNSA. CDR3 amino acids: CASSLTGTVPYEQYF. The CDR3 DNA reads TGTGCCAGCAGCTTAACGGGGACAGTTCCCTACGAGCAGTACTTC.

This clonotype was seen a few times. The genes are TRBV12-3 or TRBV12-4 and TRBJ1-2; D remains unclear. CDR3 length: 15 amino acids. The V and J ends lost 4 bases and 4 bases respectively, with 16 bases between them. CDR3 DNA sequence: TGTGCCAGCAGTTCCTTAACAAGGGCCTCCTATGGCTACACCTTC. Amino acid sequence: CASSSLTRASYGYTF.

This clonotype appeared a few times. The chain employs TRBV28 and TRBJ1-2, with 9 bases fitting TRBD1. V trimming: 5 bases; J trimming: 4 bases; junction bases outside the gene matches: 11. This CDR3 spans 16 amino acids. Germline values: CDR1 MDHEN, CDR2 SYDVKM. CDR3 amino acids: CASSRRTGGASYGYTF. The CDR3 DNA reads TGTGCCAGCAGTCGGAGAACAGGGGGCGCTTCCTATGGCTACACCTTC.

The chain recombines TRBV27 with TRBJ2-3; 8 bases map to TRBD1. The CDR3 runs 14 residues. V trimming: 8 bases; J trimming: 3 bases; junction bases outside the gene matches: 7. The germline CDR1 and CDR2 sequences are MNHEY and SMNVEV (reference sequence). CDR3 amino acids: CASGRTGSTDTQYF. CDR3 nucleotide sequence: TGTGCCAGCGGACGGACAGGGAGTACAGATACGCAGTATTTT.

The rearrangement uses TRBV5-1 and TRBJ2-3; no firm D call. From germline, CDR1 is SGHRS and CDR2 YFSETQ. The CDR3 runs to 14 residues. V was pared by 3 bases and J by 3 bases, with 11 bases between. In DNA, the CDR3 is TGCGCCAGCAGCTCCATTACCCGGACAGATACGCAGTATTTT. As protein: CASSSITRTDTQYF.

As regards this clonotype: The conserved closing phenylalanine or tryptophan is absent in this CDR3, likely reflecting a read error. The V and J genes are TRBV6-5 and TRBJ1-2; D gene uncertain. V dropped 2 bases and J dropped 4 bases, with 14 bases sitting between them. CDR1 and CDR2 (germline): MNHEY, SVGAGI. The CDR3 runs to 15 residues. The CDR3 DNA reads TGTGCCAGCAGTTACGCTTCGGATGCCCCCTATGGCTACACCCTC. It encodes CASSYASDAPYGYTL.

This clonotype was counted a few times. The chain links TRBV6-1 to TRBJ1-2; TRBD1 aligns across 8 bases. This CDR3 has 14 amino acids. CDR1 is MNHNS, CDR2 SASEGT, per germline. The junction had 12 bases not matched to a gene; V was cut back by 11 bases and J by 4 bases. The CDR3 DNA sequence: TGTGCCGTTCAAGATGACAGGGGACCCTATGGCTACACCTTC. Translating it yields CAVQDDRGPYGYTF.